The source of this TCR beta chain is a study of blood T cell repertoires in COVID-19 (dated by TCRdb to the early 2020s). Background on the whole study: Samples from collaborators originated in the United States, Italy and Spain and spanned both the acute and convalescent phases of COVID-19. Where HLA class I and class II types were available, the types were taken from metadata supplied by the sample provider, not from assay-based typing. A freely available public database, intended as a resource for researchers studying the immune response to SARS-CoV-2, is where the repertoires were released. Deeply sampled blood TCRbeta repertoires from subjects exposed to, actively infected with, or recovered from COVID-19 were included in the dataset. The prospective study material was composed of cDNA or gDNA derived from T cells, B-cell-depleted T cells, or PBMCs. Samples were obtained from the ongoing ImmuneRACE study (first 160 participants) and from roughly 1,300 subjects provided by 6 global collaborators. A de-identified subject ID, COVID-19 status, age in years and sex were almost always included in the sample metadata.

Overall results and qualifications from the work: The quantity of clinical and demographic metadata differed by source and by participant and was supplied without curation.

From the cysteine up to the phenylalanine, the CDR3 has a length of 13 residues. The sequence is cut down to CDR3 DNA, 39 bases in frame from base 1. Trimming costs V 5 bases and J 5 bases, and their ends lie 13 bases apart. CDR1 and CDR2 are drawn from the germline V gene: MNHEY, SVGEGT. Whole blood was collected in K2EDTA tubes by collaborating institutions according to the institutions' own protocols. For TCRbeta analysis, collaborators shipped samples as frozen whole blood, isolated PBMCs, or DNA extracted from either of those sample types. The immunoSEQ Assay, a bias-controlled multiplex PCR, was used to amplify TCRbeta CDR3 regions from genomic DNA. The authors' analysis ran thus. The number of nucleated cells in each sample was estimated from the amplification of reference gene primers within the assay. To quantify the absolute abundance of each unique TCRbeta CDR3 rearrangement, sequence reads were collapsed and filtered. For each sample, productive Simpson clonality was calculated as the square root of Simpson's diversity index over productive rearrangements. TCRdb took over this immuneACCESS table, retaining in-frame rearrangements with V and J assigned. Such tables are incomplete; in checked studies, under half of the missing clones stem from an unresolved V gene, and the remainder is unexplained. V, J and clone size derive from that table, while D and trimming were established from the DNA sequence. This sample comprises about 120,000 clones, more than 60% of them detected only once. Jointly, the top ten make up 2.3% of the sample.

As to this clone: It lacks a known antigen. No quality values exist for individual bases; no much larger clone is one base distant.

Here the chain combines TRBV6-2 or TRBV6-3 and TRBJ2-7, and the D gene may be TRBD2, 5 bases matching. The clonotype comes from a man in his sixties or seventies with acute or convalescent COVID-19. The source material was peripheral blood. The CDR3 region reads CASSLKEVNEQYF. The nucleotides are TGTGCCAGCAGTCTGAAGGAGGTAAACGAGCAGTACTTC.